The 5 T cell receptor beta chains below were found in one sample sequenced in a study of T cells in Graves' hyperthyroidism and ophthalmopathy. Using RNA transcripts as the source, TCR beta CDR3 regions were amplified. An initial round of RT-PCR targeting the TCR CDR3 relied on the HTBI primer set. Via MiXCR, TCRdb re-called the multiplex PCR reads, giving one row per CDR3 protein. The sample includes fewer than 350,000 distinct CDR3 sequences, less than 15% of them seen just once. Material for sequencing was blood. These receptors originate from a woman in her twenties or thirties with Graves' hyperthyroidism that later progressed to Graves' ophthalmopathy.

This chain connects TRBV19 to TRBJ2-2; 8 bases are shared with TRBD2. The CDR3 is 15 residues long. Germline CDR1 LNHDA, CDR2 SQIVND (reference sequence). The V segment lost 1 base and the J segment 7 bases; nucleotides outside the gene matches: 5. The CDR3: CASSIASGYGGELFF. The CDR3 DNA follows: TGTGCCAGTAGTATAGCTAGCGGGTACGGCGGGGAGCTGTTTTTT.

This clonotype has a handful of counts. The chain uses TRBV9 and TRBJ1-6; D may be TRBD1 (5 bases). This CDR3 is 15 amino acids long. The germline V and J ends were trimmed by 0 bases and 10 bases, with 14 bases remaining between them. CDR1 is SGDLS and CDR2 is YYNGEE in the germline V gene. CDR3 in DNA: TGTGCCAGCAGCGTAGAGGGGATGGGAGAATCACCCCTCCACTTT. This codes for CASSVEGMGESPLHF.

This clonotype turned up a few times. The V gene is TRBV14, the J gene TRBJ2-7; perhaps D is TRBD1 or TRBD2 (5 bases each). The germline V gene has CDR1 SGHDN and CDR2 FVKESK. V shed 6 bases and J shed 0 bases, with 15 bases lying between them. The CDR3 is 15 residues long. CDR3 nucleotide sequence: TGTGCCAGCAGATCTGGGACGGATCTCTCCTACGAGCAGTACTTC. The encoded protein is CASRSGTDLSYEQYF.

This clonotype was counted at least ten times. The chain couples TRBV9 to TRBJ1-1, with a possible D match to TRBD1 (6 bases). CDR3 length: 13 amino acids. Germline V gene data show CDR1 as SGDLS and CDR2 as YYNGEE. Between the trimmed V and J ends, which lost 0 bases and 7 bases, there was a span of 10 bases. The DNA of the CDR3 is TGTGCCAGCAGCGTAGGGGACACGGGTGAAGCTTTCTTT. Its protein product is CASSVGDTGEAFF.

This clonotype has just a few counts. CDR3 amino acids: CSVEVPLTDTQYF. CDR3 DNA: TGCAGCGTTGAGGTTCCCCTCACAGATACGCAGTATTTT. The chain joins TRBV29-1 to TRBJ2-3; D not certain. Germline CDR1 is SQVTM and CDR2 is ANQGSEA. Trimming removed 3 bases from V and 2 bases from J, with 9 bases in between. This CDR3 region has 13 residues.